A single sample gave rise to the 19 T cell receptor beta chains below, sequenced in a study of control samples from healthy donors and cancer patients. The table came from immunoSEQ multiplex PCR; TCRdb's copy has only in-frame clones and leaves some out. The sample has tens of thousands of clones, approximately 91% seen once. The sample was PBMCs. The receptors were gathered from a man aged 45 to 65 with head and neck cancer.

The chain links TRBV30 to TRBJ1-5; a weak D match, TRBD1 (5 bases). The CDR3 contains 13 residues. V was pared by 5 bases and J by 4 bases, with 12 bases between. In germline, CDR1 is GTSNPN, CDR2 SVGIG (reference sequence). The CDR3 loop reads CAWGTQGNQPQHF. The CDR3 coding sequence is TGTGCCTGGGGAACTCAGGGTAATCAGCCCCAGCATTTT.

This clone was observed a single time. The chain employs TRBV5-1 and TRBJ1-4; D not certain. This CDR3 comprises 13 residues. The V and J ends lost 3 bases and 7 bases respectively, with 10 bases between them. CDR1 and CDR2 (germline): SGHRS, YFSETQ. The CDR3 here is CASSSRPSEKLFF. As DNA, the CDR3 is TGCGCCAGCAGCTCCCGCCCCAGTGAAAAACTGTTTTTT.

CDR3 bases: TGTGCCAGCAGCTTAAAAGGACTAGCGGGGCGGAGCTCCTACAATGAGCAGTTCTTC. It specifies CASSLKGLAGRSSYNEQFF. This chain links TRBV7-3 with TRBJ2-1; 12 bases are shared with TRBD2. Germline lookup yields CDR1 SGHTA and CDR2 FQGTGA. CDR3 length equals 19 residues. V shed 1 base, J shed 0 bases, and the junction held 7 bases outside the gene matches.

This chain joins TRBV19 and TRBJ2-7, with D perhaps matching TRBD1 (6 bases). The length of the CDR3 is 17 residues. With 3 bases removed from V and 0 bases from J, the gap between germline ends came to 18 bases. CDR1 and CDR2 from the germline V gene are LNHDA and SQIVND (reference sequence). The CDR3 bases are TGTGCCAGTAGTATCTCCCTCGGACAGAGGAGCTCCTACGAGCAGTACTTC. It translates to CASSISLGQRSSYEQYF.

J is TRBJ1-1 and V is TRBV12-3 or TRBV12-4, with D uncertain. This CDR3 region has 13 residues. With 6 bases removed from V and 5 bases from J, the gap between germline ends came to 13 bases. CDR3 loop: CASSTRMGTEAFF. CDR3 nucleotides: TGTGCCAGCAGCACCCGGATGGGGACTGAAGCTTTCTTT.

The rearrangement uses TRBV18 and TRBJ2-7, with TRBD1 as a possible D gene (6 bases). Germline V gene data show CDR1 as KGHSH and CDR2 as LQKENI. This CDR3 is 15 amino acids long. V lost 2 bases and J lost 3, with 14 bases in between. The CDR3 spells CASSPSWDTHYEQYF. CDR3 nucleotides: TGTGCCAGCTCACCAAGTTGGGACACTCACTACGAGCAGTACTTC.

This clone has just a few counts. This chain uses TRBV28 with TRBJ1-2; 10 bases map to TRBD1. The CDR3 consists of 13 residues. V lost 3 bases to trimming and J lost 7 bases; unmatched junction nucleotides: 2. Germline loops: CDR1 MDHEN, CDR2 SYDVKM. DNA for the CDR3: TGTGCCAGCAGTTTCGACAGGGGGCTTGGCTACACCTTC. This sequence encodes CASSFDRGLGYTF.

The V and J genes are TRBV28 and TRBJ1-1; 7 positions agree with TRBD1. V dropped 7 bases and J dropped 5; count of bases not matched to a gene: 10. From germline, CDR1 is MDHEN and CDR2 SYDVKM. The CDR3 is 14 residues long. Here the CDR3 reads CASKLQGQWTEAFF. CDR3 coding DNA: TGTGCCAGCAAGTTACAGGGGCAGTGGACTGAAGCTTTCTTT.

The rearrangement joins TRBV10-1 to TRBJ2-3; D remains unclear. The CDR3 length is 15 residues. Germline CDR1 reads WNHNN; CDR2 reads SYGVQD (reference sequence). Trimming took 4 bases from V and 0 from J, leaving 11 bases between them. CDR3 DNA sequence: TGCGCCAGCAGTGGGGTCGCCGCTAGCACAGATACGCAGTATTTT. Its protein is CASSGVAASTDTQYF.

The V gene is TRBV3-1 (or the pseudogene TRBV3-2), the J gene TRBJ2-7, with 11 bases aligning to TRBD2. Germline lookup yields CDR1 LGHDT and CDR2 YNNKEL (reference sequence). The CDR3 covers 15 residues. V dropped 4 bases and J dropped 2; count of bases not matched to a gene: 4. CDR3 in amino acids: CASSLGLAGPYEQYF. CDR3 bases: TGTGCCAGCAGCCTCGGACTAGCGGGCCCCTACGAGCAGTACTTC.

This CDR3 reads CAIRGSSYSGNTIYF. The CDR3 nucleotides are TGTGCCATCAGAGGCTCCTCCTACTCTGGAAACACCATATATTTT. This chain uses TRBV10-3 with TRBJ1-3; D gene ambiguous. Germline loops: CDR1 ENHRY, CDR2 SYGVKD. There are 15 residues in the CDR3. Trimming left V 6 bases short and J 0 bases short, with 12 bases between.

The rearrangement uses TRBV19 and TRBJ1-1; no reliable D call. Germline V gene data show CDR1 as LNHDA and CDR2 as SQIVND (reference sequence). V was cut by 1 base and J by 0 bases, with 3 bases left in between. This CDR3 contains 13 residues. The DNA for the CDR3 is TGTGCCAGTAGTATAGCAGTGAACACTGAAGCTTTCTTT. This gives the protein CASSIAVNTEAFF.

The chain employs TRBV11-2 and TRBJ2-7; TRBD1 matches at 7 bases. V lost 3 bases to trimming and J lost 6 bases; unmatched junction nucleotides: 8. This CDR3 comprises 14 residues. Germline assignment: CDR1 SGHAT and CDR2 FQNNGV. CDR3 sequence (DNA): TGTGCCAGCAGCTTTAAAACAGGGGCGGGCGAGCAGTACTTC. The encoded protein is CASSFKTGAGEQYF.

The gene calls are TRBV7-9 and TRBJ2-1, with D possibly being TRBD1 (5 bases). In germline, CDR1 is SEHNR, CDR2 FQNEAQ (reference sequence). V was pared by 4 bases and J by 4 bases, with 14 bases between. CDR3 length: 15 residues. The CDR3 region is CASSSRETVYNEQFF. The DNA of the CDR3 is TGTGCCAGCAGCTCCCGAGAGACAGTTTACAATGAGCAGTTCTTC.

V gene TRBV29-1 combines with J gene TRBJ2-7, with 8 bases that match TRBD1. The CDR3 is made up of 12 amino acids. V was pared by 7 bases and J by 6 bases, with 8 bases of the junction left unmatched. In germline, CDR1 is SQVTM, CDR2 ANQGSEA. The CDR3 sequence is CSENRTGIEQYF. The CDR3 nucleotides read TGCAGCGAGAACCGGACAGGGATCGAGCAGTACTTC.

The chain employs TRBV10-3 and TRBJ1-1; no clear D gene. CDR1 ENHRY and CDR2 SYGVKD come from the germline V gene. This CDR3 is 11 amino acids long. V was cut by 6 bases and J by 5 bases, with 7 bases left in between. CDR3 DNA sequence: TGTGCCATCAGCCTAGGAACTGAAGCTTTCTTT. Protein: CAISLGTEAFF.

J is TRBJ1-2 and V is TRBV4-1; D not resolved. Per germline, CDR1 MGHRA and CDR2 YSYEKL. The CDR3 is made up of 18 amino acids. Deletions cut 2 bases from V and 4 bases from J, with 23 bases between. As DNA, the CDR3 is TGCGCCAGCAGCCAAATCCAACCTCGGATGGGGTCGGGCTATGGCTACACCTTC. Encoded protein: CASSQIQPRMGSGYGYTF.

The chain employs TRBV3-1 (or the pseudogene TRBV3-2) and TRBJ1-2; the D gene is possibly TRBD1 (5 bases). CDR3 size: 15 residues. V was pared by 6 bases and J by 0 bases, with 14 bases between. Germline-derived CDR1 and CDR2 are LGHDT and YNNKEL (reference sequence). The CDR3: CASSLREISNYGYTF. As DNA, the CDR3 is TGTGCCAGCAGTCTCAGGGAGATCTCTAACTATGGCTACACCTTC.

The chain uses TRBV23-1 and TRBJ2-7; no reliable D call. TRBV23-1 is an ORF, and what it does is uncertain. V was shortened by 2 bases and J by 2 bases, with 13 bases between the two germline ends. This CDR3 is 15 amino acids long. CDR3 loop: CASSQSGQLTYEQYF. The CDR3 DNA reads as TGCGCCAGCAGTCAAAGTGGGCAGCTTACCTACGAGCAGTACTTC.